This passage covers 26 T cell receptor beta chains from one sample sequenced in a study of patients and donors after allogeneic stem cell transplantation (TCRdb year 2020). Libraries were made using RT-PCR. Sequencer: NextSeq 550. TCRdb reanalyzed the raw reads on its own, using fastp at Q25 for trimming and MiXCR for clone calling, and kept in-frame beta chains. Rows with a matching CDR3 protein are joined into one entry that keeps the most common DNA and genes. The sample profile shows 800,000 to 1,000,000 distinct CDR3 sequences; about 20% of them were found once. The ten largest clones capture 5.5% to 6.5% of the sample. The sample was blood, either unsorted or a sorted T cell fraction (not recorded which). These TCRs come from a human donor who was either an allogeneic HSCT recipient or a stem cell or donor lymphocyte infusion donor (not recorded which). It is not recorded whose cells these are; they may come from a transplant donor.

CDR3 region: CASSLYGQGGFEPLHF. CDR3 DNA: TGTGCCAGCAGCTTATATGGGCAGGGAGGCTTCGAACCCCTCCACTTT. This chain links TRBV7-6 with TRBJ1-6, with D tentatively TRBD1 (5 bases). The V end was cut by 2 bases, the J end by 12 bases, with 20 bases between. Germline V lookup: CDR1 SGHVS, CDR2 FNYEAQ. The length of the CDR3 is 16 residues.

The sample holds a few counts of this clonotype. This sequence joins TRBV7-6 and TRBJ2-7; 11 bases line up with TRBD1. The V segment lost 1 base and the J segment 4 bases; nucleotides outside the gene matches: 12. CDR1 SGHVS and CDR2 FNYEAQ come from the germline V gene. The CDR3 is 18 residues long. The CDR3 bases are TGTGCCAGCAGCTTAGGGAGGGACAGGGGGGCTAGCCTATACGAGCAGTACTTC. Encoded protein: CASSLGRDRGASLYEQYF.

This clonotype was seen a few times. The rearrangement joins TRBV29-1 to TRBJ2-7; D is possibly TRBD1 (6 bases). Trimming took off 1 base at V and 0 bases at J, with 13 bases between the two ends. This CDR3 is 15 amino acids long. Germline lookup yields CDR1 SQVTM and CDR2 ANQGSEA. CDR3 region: CSVEGTGPSSYEQYF. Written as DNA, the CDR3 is TGCAGCGTTGAAGGAACAGGGCCCAGCTCCTACGAGCAGTACTTC.

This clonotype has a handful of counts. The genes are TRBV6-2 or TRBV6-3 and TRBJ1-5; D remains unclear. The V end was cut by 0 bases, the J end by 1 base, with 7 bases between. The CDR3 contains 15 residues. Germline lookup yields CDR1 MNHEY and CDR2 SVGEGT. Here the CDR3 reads CASSYSGKSNQPQHF. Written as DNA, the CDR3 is TGTGCCAGCAGTTACTCGGGCAAAAGCAATCAGCCCCAGCATTTT.

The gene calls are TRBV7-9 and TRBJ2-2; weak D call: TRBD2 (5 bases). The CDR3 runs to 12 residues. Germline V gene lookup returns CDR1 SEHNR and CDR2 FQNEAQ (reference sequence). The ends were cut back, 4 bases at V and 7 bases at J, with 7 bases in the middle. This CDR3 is CASSSEGGELFF. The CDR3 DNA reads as TGTGCCAGCAGCTCCGAGGGCGGGGAGCTGTTTTTT.

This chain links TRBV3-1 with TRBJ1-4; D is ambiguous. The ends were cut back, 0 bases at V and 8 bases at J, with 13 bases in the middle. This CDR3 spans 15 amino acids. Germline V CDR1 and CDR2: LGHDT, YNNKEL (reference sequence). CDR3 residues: CASSQDLGLWEKLFF. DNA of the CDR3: TGTGCCAGCAGCCAAGACCTTGGCCTCTGGGAAAAACTGTTTTTT.

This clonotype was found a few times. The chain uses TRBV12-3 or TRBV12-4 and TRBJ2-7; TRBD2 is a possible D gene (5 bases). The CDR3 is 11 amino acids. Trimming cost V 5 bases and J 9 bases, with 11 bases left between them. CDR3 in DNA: TGTGCCAGCAGTGGAGGTTATCTGCAGTACTTC. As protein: CASSGGYLQYF.

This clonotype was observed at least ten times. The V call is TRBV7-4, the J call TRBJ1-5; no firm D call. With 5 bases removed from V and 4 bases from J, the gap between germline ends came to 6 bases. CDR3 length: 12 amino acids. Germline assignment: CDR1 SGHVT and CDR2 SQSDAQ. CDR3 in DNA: TGTGCCAGCAGCCTAAAAAATCAGCCCCAGCATTTT. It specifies CASSLKNQPQHF.

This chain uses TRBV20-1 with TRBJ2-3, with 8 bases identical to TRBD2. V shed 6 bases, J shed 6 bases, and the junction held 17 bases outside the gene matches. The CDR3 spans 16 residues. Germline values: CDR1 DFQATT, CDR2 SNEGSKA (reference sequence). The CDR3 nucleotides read TGCAGTGCAGCTCTTGGGAGCGGGAGAGGATTGGATACGCAGTATTTT. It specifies CSAALGSGRGLDTQYF.

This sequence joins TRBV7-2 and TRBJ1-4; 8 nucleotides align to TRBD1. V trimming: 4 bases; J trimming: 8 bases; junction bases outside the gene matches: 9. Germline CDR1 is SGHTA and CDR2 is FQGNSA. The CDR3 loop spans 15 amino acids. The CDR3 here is CASSSAGTGGEKLFF. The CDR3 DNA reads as TGTGCCAGCAGCTCGGCCGGGACAGGAGGGGAAAAACTGTTTTTT.

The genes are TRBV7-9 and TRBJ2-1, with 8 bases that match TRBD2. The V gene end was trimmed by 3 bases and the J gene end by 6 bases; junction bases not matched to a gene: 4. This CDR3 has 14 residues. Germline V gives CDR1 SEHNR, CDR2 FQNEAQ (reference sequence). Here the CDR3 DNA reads TGTGCCAGCAGCTTTAGCGGGGCCACCAATGAGCAGTTCTTC. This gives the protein CASSFSGATNEQFF.

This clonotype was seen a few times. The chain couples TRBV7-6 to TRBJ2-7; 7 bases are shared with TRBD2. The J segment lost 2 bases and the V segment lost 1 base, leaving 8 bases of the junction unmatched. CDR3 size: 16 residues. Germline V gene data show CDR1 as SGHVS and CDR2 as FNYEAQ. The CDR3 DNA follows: TGTGCCAGCAGCTTAGGAGGGTTGGGGACTACCTACGAGCAGTACTTC. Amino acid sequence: CASSLGGLGTTYEQYF.

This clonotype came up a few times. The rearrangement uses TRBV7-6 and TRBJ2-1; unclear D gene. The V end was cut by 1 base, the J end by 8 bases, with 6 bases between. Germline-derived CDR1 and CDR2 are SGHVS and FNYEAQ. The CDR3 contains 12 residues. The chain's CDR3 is CASSLGWDEQFF. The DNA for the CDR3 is TGTGCCAGCAGCTTAGGTTGGGATGAGCAGTTCTTC.

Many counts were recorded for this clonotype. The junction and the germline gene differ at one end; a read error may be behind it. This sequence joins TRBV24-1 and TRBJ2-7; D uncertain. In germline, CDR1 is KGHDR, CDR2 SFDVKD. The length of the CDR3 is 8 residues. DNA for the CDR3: TGTGCCACCAGTGATTTGTTCTTC. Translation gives CATSDLFF.

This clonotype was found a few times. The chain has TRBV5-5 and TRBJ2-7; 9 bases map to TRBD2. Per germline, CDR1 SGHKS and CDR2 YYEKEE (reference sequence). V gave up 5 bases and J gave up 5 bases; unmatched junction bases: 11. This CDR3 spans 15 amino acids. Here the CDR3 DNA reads TGTGCCAGCAGTTATGGGACTAGCAACGCCCACGAGCAGTACTTC. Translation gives CASSYGTSNAHEQYF.

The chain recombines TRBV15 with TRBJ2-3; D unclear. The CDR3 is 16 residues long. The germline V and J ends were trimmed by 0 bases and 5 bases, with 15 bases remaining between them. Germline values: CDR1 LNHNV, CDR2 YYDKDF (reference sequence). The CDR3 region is CATSREYGRAKDTQYF. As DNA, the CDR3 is TGTGCCACCAGCAGAGAATACGGAAGGGCGAAAGATACGCAGTATTTT.

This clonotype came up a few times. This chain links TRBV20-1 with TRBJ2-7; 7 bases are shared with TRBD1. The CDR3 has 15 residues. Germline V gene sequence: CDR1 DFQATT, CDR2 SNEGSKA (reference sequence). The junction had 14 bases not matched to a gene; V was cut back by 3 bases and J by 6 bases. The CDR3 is CSARMDRKRTREQYF. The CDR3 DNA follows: TGCAGTGCTAGGATGGACAGGAAAAGAACTCGCGAGCAGTACTTC.

The CDR3 DNA reads as TGTGCCAGCAGCTTGTCTGTGACAGGAACAAACACCGGGGAGCTGTTTTTT. The encoded protein is CASSLSVTGTNTGELFF. The gene calls are TRBV5-6 and TRBJ2-2; a possible D gene is TRBD1 (6 bases). V gave up 1 base and J gave up 2 bases, with 15 bases separating them. The CDR3 extends over 17 amino acids. Germline V gives CDR1 SGHDT, CDR2 YYEEEE.

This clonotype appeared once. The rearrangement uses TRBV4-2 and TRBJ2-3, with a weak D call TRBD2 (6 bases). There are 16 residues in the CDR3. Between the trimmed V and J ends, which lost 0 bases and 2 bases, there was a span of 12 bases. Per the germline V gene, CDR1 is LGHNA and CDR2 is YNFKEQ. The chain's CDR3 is CASSQERAGYTDTQYF. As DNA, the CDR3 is TGTGCCAGCAGCCAAGAAAGGGCGGGGTACACAGATACGCAGTATTTT.

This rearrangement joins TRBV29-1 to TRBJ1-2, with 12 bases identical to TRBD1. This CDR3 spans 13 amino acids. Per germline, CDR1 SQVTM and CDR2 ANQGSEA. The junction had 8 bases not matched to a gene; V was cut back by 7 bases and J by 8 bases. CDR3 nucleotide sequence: TGCAGCGCTCCGGGACAGGGGGCGGAGGGCTACACCTTC. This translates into CSAPGQGAEGYTF.

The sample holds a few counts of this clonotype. This chain's CDR3 is CASSKAPGQAQRTQYF. CDR3 sequence (DNA): TGTGCCAGCAGCAAAGCACCGGGACAGGCCCAACGTACGCAGTATTTT. The chain has TRBV21-1 and TRBJ2-3; the D call TRBD1 from the table was never checked on the DNA. TRBV21-1 is a documented pseudogene. The length of the CDR3 is 16 residues.

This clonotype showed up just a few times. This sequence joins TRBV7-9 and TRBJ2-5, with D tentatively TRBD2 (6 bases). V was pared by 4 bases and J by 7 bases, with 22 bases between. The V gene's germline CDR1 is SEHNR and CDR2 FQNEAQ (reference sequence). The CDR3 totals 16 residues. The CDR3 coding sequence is TGTGCCAGCAGCTCTCCTAGCTCGCGGGATTATACGACCCAGTACTTC. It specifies CASSSPSSRDYTTQYF.

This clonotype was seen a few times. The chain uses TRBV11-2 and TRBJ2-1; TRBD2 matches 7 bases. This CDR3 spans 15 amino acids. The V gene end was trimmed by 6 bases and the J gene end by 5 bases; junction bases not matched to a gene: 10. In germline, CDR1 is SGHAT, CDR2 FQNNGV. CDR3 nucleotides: TGTGCCAGCAGAAATCAGCGGGAAAAGAACAATGAGCAGTTCTTC. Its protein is CASRNQREKNNEQFF.

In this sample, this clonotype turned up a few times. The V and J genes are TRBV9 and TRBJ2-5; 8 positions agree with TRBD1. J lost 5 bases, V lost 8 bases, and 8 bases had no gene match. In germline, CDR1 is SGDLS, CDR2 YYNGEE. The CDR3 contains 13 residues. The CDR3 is CASGTGMRETQYF. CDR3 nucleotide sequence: TGTGCCAGTGGGACAGGAATGAGGGAGACCCAGTACTTC.

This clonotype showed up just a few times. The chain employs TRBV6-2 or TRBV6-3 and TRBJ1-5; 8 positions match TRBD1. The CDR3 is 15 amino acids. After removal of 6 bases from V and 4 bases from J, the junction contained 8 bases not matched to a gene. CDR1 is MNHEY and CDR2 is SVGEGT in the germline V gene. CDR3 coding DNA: TGTGCCAGCAGCCCGACAGGGGACGGGAATCAGCCCCAGCATTTT. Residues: CASSPTGDGNQPQHF.

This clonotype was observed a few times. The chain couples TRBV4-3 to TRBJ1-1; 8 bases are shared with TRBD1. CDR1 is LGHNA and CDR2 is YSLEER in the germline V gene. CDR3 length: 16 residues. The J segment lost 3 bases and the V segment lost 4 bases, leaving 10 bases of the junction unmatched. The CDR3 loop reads CASSPYPGGQYTEAFF. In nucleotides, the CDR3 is TGCGCCAGCAGCCCCTATCCAGGGGGCCAGTACACTGAAGCTTTCTTT.